This is a list of T cell receptor beta chains from one sample in a study of T cell responses to AZD1222 COVID-19 vaccine. Assay: immunoSEQ multiplex PCR; the TCRdb copy retains only in-frame clones and omits some. The sample has tens of thousands of clones; about 80% are singletons. Sample: peripheral blood, taken 28 days after the second AZD1222 dose. These receptors came from an adult who received the AZD1222 COVID-19 vaccine. CDR3s include the opening cysteine and the closing phenylalanine or tryptophan. Fields, in order: clone size, J gene, V gene, CDR3 protein. A row's size may be missing; if present it is once, few, many or a size class.

>.|TRBJ2-1|TRBV29-1
CSGGQTYNEQFF
>.|TRBJ1-1|TRBV6-2/TRBV6-3
CASSYTAGQRLDTEAFF
>.|TRBJ1-2|TRBV5-1
CASSPEHGGSSGYTF
>few|TRBJ2-7|TRBV7-2
CASSLRDSSYEQYF
>.|TRBJ2-3|TRBV10-3
CAISDGVAGGPLLGDTQYF
>.|TRBJ1-2|TRBV19
CASSILSPLGYGYTF
>.|TRBJ2-3|TRBV7-9
CASSVSGGNTDTQYF
>.|TRBJ1-1|TRBV5-5
CASSLEGTWNTEAFF
>.|TRBJ1-5|TRBV29-1
CSVRTGGQPQHF
>.|TRBJ2-7|TRBV11-3
CASSDSGTGIGRQYF
>many|TRBJ1-6|TRBV28
CASSLGQGLLRSPLHF
>few|TRBJ2-5|TRBV11-2
CASSSGRGVGETQYF
>.|TRBJ2-7|TRBV5-5
CASSFWTGDYEQYF
>.|TRBJ1-1|TRBV7-7
CASSLGYSKNTEAFF
>.|TRBJ1-1|TRBV6-6
CASIPGGITEAFF
>.|TRBJ1-6|TRBV5-5
CASSLSVGQHNSPLHF
>.|TRBJ2-7|TRBV27
CASSLGARAFDEQYF
>.|TRBJ1-6|TRBV4-3
CASSQDSRDSPLHF
>.|TRBJ2-3|TRBV9
CASSVGGLFEGQYF
>few|TRBJ1-1|TRBV19
CASSISGNTEAFF
>.|TRBJ2-7|TRBV2
CASMAANTYEQYF
>once|TRBJ2-1|TRBV6-5
CASGLRDNYNEQFF
>.|TRBJ1-3|TRBV18
CASSPFYSGPVGSGNTIYF